A selection of T cell receptor beta chains follows, all from one sample in a study of OX40 agonist ivuxolimab in advanced cancers. The data were produced by immunoSEQ multiplex PCR, yet TCRdb's version contains in-frame clones alone and is incomplete. The sample contains about 42,000 clones, approximately 92% of which appear only once. The sample was CD4+ or CD8+ T cells sorted from blood, taken in a trial of the OX40 agonist ivuxolimab. The receptor source for this set is an adult with an advanced solid tumor such as melanoma, head and neck, liver or kidney cancer. Both conserved end residues are part of each CDR3. A D gene is named only where the DNA matches it firmly. For some rows the clone size is stated as once, few or many, or as a class when expanded; others skip it.

clone_size d_call j_call v_call cdr3_nt cdr3_aa
- - TRBJ2-1 TRBV5-8 TGTGCCAGCAGCTCACTTCGGTTAATCGGGTACATTAATGAGCAGTTCTTC CASSSLRLIGYINEQFF
- - TRBJ1-1 TRBV7-9 TGTGCCAGCAGCCCTTTCCAACCGAACACTGAAGCTTTCTTT CASSPFQPNTEAFF
few - TRBJ2-3 TRBV28 TGTGCCAGCAGTCCGATAGCGGATAGCACAGATACGCAGTATTTT CASSPIADSTDTQYF
- - TRBJ2-7 TRBV20-1 TGCAGTGCTAGTGGGACTCAGGGGCAGTACTTC CSASGTQGQYF
once - TRBJ2-3 TRBV5-4 TGTGCCAGCAGCCAGGGGTTTGTAAACACAGATACGCAGTATTTT CASSQGFVNTDTQYF
- - TRBJ1-4 TRBV5-1 TGCGCCAGCAGCCCGGGAACCTGGGATGAAAAACTGTTTTTT CASSPGTWDEKLFF
- TRBD2 TRBJ2-1 TRBV10-1 TGCGCCAGCAGTGAAGCGGGAGAGGGGAATGAGCAGTTCTTC CASSEAGEGNEQFF
- TRBD1 TRBJ2-5 TRBV5-6 TGTGCCAGCAGCCCAAGGACAGGGGGCGGGAAGACCCAGTACTTC CASSPRTGGGKTQYF
- - TRBJ2-2 TRBV27 TGTGCCAGCCTTAGGCAGGGGAGCGGGGAGCTGTTTTTT CASLRQGSGELFF
- - TRBJ1-5 TRBV27 TGTGCCAGCAGTCCAGTAGGGGCAACCTACAATCAGCCCCAGCATTTT CASSPVGATYNQPQHF
- TRBD2 TRBJ2-1 TRBV7-3 TGTGCCAGCAGCTCTGGACTAGCTCGGAACAATGAGCAGTTCTTC CASSSGLARNNEQFF
- - TRBJ2-2 TRBV6-5 TGTGCCAGCAGTTACCGAAGGGCAGGGAACACCGGGGAGCTGTTTTTT CASSYRRAGNTGELFF
- - TRBJ1-5 TRBV6-6 TGTGCCAGCAGCTCGGAAACAGCGTTGAGCAATCAGCCCCAGCATTTT CASSSETALSNQPQHF
- - TRBJ2-2 TRBV4-2 TGTGCCAGCAGCCAAGATTGGCTAGGCACCGGGGAGCTGTTTTTT CASSQDWLGTGELFF
- TRBD1 TRBJ2-1 TRBV28 TGTGCCAGCAGTATGGGGACAGGGGAGCCCTACAATGAGCAGTTCTTC CASSMGTGEPYNEQFF
- - TRBJ1-1 TRBV28 TGTGCCAGCTTTGGGGGCAGGGGGAACACTGAAGCTTTCTTT CASFGGRGNTEAFF
- - TRBJ2-7 TRBV30 TGTGCCTGGAGAGGGGGCTCCTACGAGCAGTACTTC CAWRGGSYEQYF
- - TRBJ2-7 TRBV4-2 TGTGCCAGCAGTCAAAGAGAGCTCCGCGAGCAGTACTTC CASSQRELREQYF
- TRBD1 TRBJ2-3 TRBV18 TGTGCCAGCTCACCAGACAGGGGACCCACAGATACGCAGTATTTT CASSPDRGPTDTQYF
- - TRBJ1-5 TRBV5-1 TGCGCCAGCAGCTTGGCCCCAGGGGCCAATCAGCCCCAGCATTTT CASSLAPGANQPQHF
- - TRBJ1-1 TRBV19 TGTGCCAGTAGTATCCCCCCGGGGGGGCCGCGGACTGAAGCTTTCTTT CASSIPPGGPRTEAFF
- TRBD1 TRBJ1-4 TRBV9 TGTGCCAGCAGCCCCAGTTTACAGGGGAATGAAAAACTGTTTTTT CASSPSLQGNEKLFF
- - TRBJ1-1 TRBV7-8 TGTGCCAGCAGCTTACTCATATCGAACACTGAAGCTTTCTTT CASSLLISNTEAFF
- - TRBJ2-2 TRBV27 TGTGCCAGCAGTCCTTTGACAGGTCGCACCGGGGAGCTGTTTTTT CASSPLTGRTGELFF
once - TRBJ1-2 TRBV6-1 TGTGCCAGCAGAGCTGGATTCTATGGCTACACCTTC CASRAGFYGYTF
- - TRBJ1-4 TRBV25-1 TGTGCCAGCAGCGTCTCGGGGGAAAAACTGTTTTTT CASSVSGEKLFF
- TRBD1 TRBJ1-1 TRBV6-5 TGTGCCAGCAGTCCCGACAGGGGGAGCGCTGAAGCTTTCTTT CASSPDRGSAEAFF
once - TRBJ2-7 TRBV5-1 TGCGCCAGCAGCTTTGGGGGTTCCTACGAGCAGTACTTC CASSFGGSYEQYF
- - TRBJ1-1 TRBV6-1 TGTGCCAGCAGTAGTCAGGGGGAAGCTTTCTTT CASSSQGEAFF
- TRBD1 TRBJ2-7 TRBV12-5 TGTGCTAGTGGTTTCGGACAGGGGGGCAACGAGCAGTACTTC CASGFGQGGNEQYF
- TRBD2 TRBJ2-3 TRBV11-2 TGTGCCAGCAGCCCAAGACTAGCGGGGGGACCAGATACGCAGTATTTT CASSPRLAGGPDTQYF
- - TRBJ1-2 TRBV16 TGTGCCAGCAGCCAATCTTTCCGGGGGTGGGATGGCTACACCTTC CASSQSFRGWDGYTF